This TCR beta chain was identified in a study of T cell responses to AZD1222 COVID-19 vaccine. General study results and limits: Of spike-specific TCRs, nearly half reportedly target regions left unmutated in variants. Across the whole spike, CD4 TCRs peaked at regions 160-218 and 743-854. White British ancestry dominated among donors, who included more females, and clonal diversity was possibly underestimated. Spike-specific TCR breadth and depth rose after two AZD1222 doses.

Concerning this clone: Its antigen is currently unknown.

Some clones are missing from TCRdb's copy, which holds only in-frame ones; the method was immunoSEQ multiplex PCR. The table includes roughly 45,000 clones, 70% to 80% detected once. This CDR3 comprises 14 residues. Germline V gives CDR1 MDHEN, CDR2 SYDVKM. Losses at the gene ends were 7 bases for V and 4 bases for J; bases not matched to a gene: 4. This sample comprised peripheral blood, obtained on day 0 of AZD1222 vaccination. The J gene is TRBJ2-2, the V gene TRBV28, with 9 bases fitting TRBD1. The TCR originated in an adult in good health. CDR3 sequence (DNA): TGTGCCAGCATGGGACAGGGTTTCACCGGGGAGCTGTTTTTT. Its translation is CASMGQGFTGELFF.